This T cell receptor (beta chain) was sequenced in a study of T cell responses to AZD1222 COVID-19 vaccine. The study's findings and limits: Spike-specific TCR repertoires showed rising breadth and depth after two AZD1222 doses.

A word on this clone: The antigen is undetermined.

This CDR3 has 14 amino acids. Germline V gives CDR1 MNHEY, CDR2 SVGAGI. Trimming took 6 bases from V and 2 from J, leaving 11 bases between them. This table comes from immunoSEQ multiplex PCR, and its TCRdb copy is limited to in-frame clones, with some not included. Among about 150,000 clones listed, roughly 90% were seen once. V is TRBV6-5 and J is TRBJ1-3, with D hard to call. The sequencing used peripheral blood, collected 28 days after the second AZD1222 dose. The TCR sequence derives from an adult who received the AZD1222 COVID-19 vaccine. CDR3 sequence (DNA): TGTGCCAGCAGCGTTAGTAGGACTGGAAACACCATATATTTT. Encoded protein: CASSVSRTGNTIYF.